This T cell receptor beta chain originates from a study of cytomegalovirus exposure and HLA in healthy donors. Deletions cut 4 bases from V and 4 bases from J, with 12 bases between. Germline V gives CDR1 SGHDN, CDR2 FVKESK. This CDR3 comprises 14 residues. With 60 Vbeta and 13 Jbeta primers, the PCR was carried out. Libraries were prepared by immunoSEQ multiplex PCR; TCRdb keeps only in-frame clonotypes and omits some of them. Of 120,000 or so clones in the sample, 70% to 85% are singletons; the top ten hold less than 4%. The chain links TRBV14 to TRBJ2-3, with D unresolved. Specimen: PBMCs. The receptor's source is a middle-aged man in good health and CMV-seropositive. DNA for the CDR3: TGTGCCAGCAGCCGCCCGAATAGTGCAGATACGCAGTATTTT. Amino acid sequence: CASSRPNSADTQYF. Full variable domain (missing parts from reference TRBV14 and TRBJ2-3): EAGVTQFPSHSVIEKGQTVTLRCDPISGHDNLYWYRRVMGKEIKFLLHFVKESKQDESGMPNNRFLAERTGGTYSTLKVQPAELEDSGVYFCASSRPNSADTQYFGPGTRLTVL.